Below, 25 T cell receptor beta chains from the same sample are listed, as sequenced in a study of cytotoxic CD8 clonotypes in ibrutinib-treated CLL. TCRdb's copy holds only in-frame clones and misses some; the assay was immunoSEQ multiplex PCR. Counted here are nearly 300,000 clones, roughly three quarters occurring once; the ten biggest clones make up about 6%. The sample in question was PBMCs, obtained at disease progression, from a patient treated with ibrutinib. Receptor source: a human donor with chronic lymphocytic leukemia.

The chain combines TRBV10-3 with TRBJ2-1, with 9 bases that match TRBD2. The junction had 11 bases not matched to a gene; V was cut back by 8 bases and J by 9 bases. The CDR3 contains 14 residues. Germline-derived CDR1 and CDR2 are ENHRY and SYGVKD. Here the CDR3 DNA reads TGTGCCATCGCTCCCTTTGGGACTAGCCCTGAGCAGTTCTTC. This gives the protein CAIAPFGTSPEQFF.

The gene calls are TRBV5-1 and TRBJ1-4, with D tentatively TRBD1 (6 bases). Looked up from germline, CDR1 is SGHRS and CDR2 is YFSETQ. Trimming cost V 4 bases and J 6 bases, with 13 bases left between them. The CDR3 is made up of 14 amino acids. The CDR3, as DNA: TGCGCCAGCAGCGGGGGGGCGCCGGATGAAAAACTGTTTTTT. Protein sequence: CASSGGAPDEKLFF.

V gene TRBV7-6 combines with J gene TRBJ2-7, with 7 bases aligning to TRBD2. CDR1 SGHVS and CDR2 FNYEAQ come from the germline V gene. With V trimmed by 3 bases and J by 3 bases, 8 bases remained unmatched. The CDR3 spans 15 residues. The CDR3 bases are TGTGCCAGCAGCTTCCGGGACGGGAGGTTCTACGAGCAGTACTTC. It codes for CASSFRDGRFYEQYF. Looking up the rest from reference TRBV7-6 and TRBJ2-7 gives the full variable domain: GAGVSQSPRYKVTKRGQDVALRCDPISGHVSLYWYRQALGQGPEFLTYFNYEAQQDKSGLPNDRFSAERPEGSISTLTIQRTEQRDSAMYRCASSFRDGRFYEQYFGPGTRLTVT.

The chain couples TRBV7-8 to TRBJ2-2, with 11 bases fitting TRBD1. Germline CDR1 is SGHVS and CDR2 is FQNEAQ. The CDR3 covers 18 residues. The junction had 11 bases not matched to a gene; V was cut back by 5 bases and J by 3 bases. In nucleotides, the CDR3 is TGTGCCAGCAGCCATCCGGGACAGGGGGGACAGGACACCGGGGAGCTGTTTTTT. Translating gives CASSHPGQGGQDTGELFF.

V is TRBV5-6 and J is TRBJ2-2; 9 bases fit TRBD2. The germline CDR1 and CDR2 sequences are SGHDT and YYEEEE. The CDR3 is 16 residues long. V lost 2 bases and J lost 4; bases outside the gene matches: 6. The CDR3 sequence: CASSLGTSHLTGELFF. As DNA, the CDR3 is TGTGCCAGCAGCTTAGGGACTAGCCACCTCACCGGGGAGCTGTTTTTT.

V usage is TRBV6-6 and J usage is TRBJ1-6; D is unclear. Trimming left V 5 bases short and J 10 bases short, with 9 bases between. Per germline, CDR1 MNHNY and CDR2 SVGAGI (reference sequence). CDR3 length: 12 residues. CDR3 sequence: CASSPLGSPLHF. The DNA for the CDR3 is TGTGCCAGCAGTCCCTTAGGCTCACCCCTCCACTTT.

The V call is TRBV2, the J call TRBJ2-3; D gene unclear. Trimming removed 9 bases from V and 4 bases from J, with 8 bases in between. The CDR3 consists of 11 residues. Germline V gene data show CDR1 as SNHLY and CDR2 as FYNNEI. The CDR3 spells CASGGPDTQYF. In DNA form, the CDR3 reads TGTGCCAGTGGCGGACCAGATACGCAGTATTTT.

The chain is built from TRBV4-1 and TRBJ2-3, with D tentatively TRBD1 (5 bases). V was clipped by 6 bases and J by 0 bases, with 16 bases between them. This CDR3 region has 16 residues. CDR1 and CDR2 from the germline V gene are MGHRA and YSYEKL. CDR3 amino acids: CASRPTVLSSTDTQYF. The CDR3 nucleotides are TGCGCCAGCAGGCCGACAGTTCTTTCTAGCACAGATACGCAGTATTTT.

This clone is a singleton in its sample. This rearrangement joins TRBV5-1 to TRBJ2-5; perhaps TRBD1 as D (6 bases). Trimming stripped 1 base from V and 4 bases from J, with 23 bases between. This CDR3 comprises 18 residues. Germline V gives CDR1 SGHRS, CDR2 YFSETQ. This chain's CDR3 is CASSLSPPGTSYRETQYF. CDR3 bases: TGCGCCAGCAGCTTGTCCCCTCCCGGGACAAGCTACCGAGAGACCCAGTACTTC.

This chain joins TRBV10-3 and TRBJ2-7; D unresolved. Trimming took 0 bases from V and 2 from J, leaving 8 bases between them. Germline CDR1 and CDR2: ENHRY and SYGVKD. The length of the CDR3 is 14 residues. CDR3 coding DNA: TGTGCCATCAGTGAGTCGTGGGGAACCTACGAGCAGTACTTC. Its protein is CAISESWGTYEQYF.

The V gene is TRBV29-1, the J gene TRBJ2-1; 8 nucleotides agree with TRBD2. After removal of 3 bases from V and 9 bases from J, the junction contained 10 bases not matched to a gene. The CDR3 has 14 amino acids. Germline CDR1 is SQVTM and CDR2 is ANQGSEA. The CDR3 DNA reads as TGCAGCGTTGAGCAGAGACTAGCGATTGGTGAGCAGTTCTTC. It codes for CSVEQRLAIGEQFF.

The chain uses TRBV5-1 and TRBJ2-6; TRBD1 matches 9 bases. Germline V gene sequence: CDR1 SGHRS, CDR2 YFSETQ. After removal of 3 bases from V and 1 base from J, the junction contained 5 bases not matched to a gene. This CDR3 spans 17 amino acids. CDR3 in DNA: TGCGCCAGCAGCTGGGACAGGGCCCATTCTGGGGCCAACGTCCTGACTTTC. Its protein is CASSWDRAHSGANVLTF. Drawing the rest from reference TRBV5-1 and TRBJ2-6, the complete variable domain is KAGVTQTPRYLIKTRGQQVTLSCSPISGHRSVSWYQQTPGQGLQFLFEYFSETQRNKGNFPGRFSGRQFSNSRSEMNVSTLELGDSALYLCASSWDRAHSGANVLTFGAGSRLTVL.

The chain carries TRBV25-1 and TRBJ2-1; 8 positions match TRBD2. J gave up 10 bases and V 4 bases, and 3 bases lay outside the gene matches. CDR1 is MGHDK and CDR2 is SYGVNS in the germline V gene. The CDR3 length is 12 residues. The CDR3, as DNA: TGTGCCAGCAGTGTCTCTAGCGGGGAGCAGTTCTTC. Amino acids: CASSVSSGEQFF.

This sequence joins TRBV18 and TRBJ2-5; 9 bases are a match to TRBD1. The CDR3 runs 15 residues. The J segment lost 3 bases and the V segment lost 3 bases, leaving 5 bases of the junction unmatched. Per the germline V gene, CDR1 is KGHSH and CDR2 is LQKENI. The CDR3 DNA reads as TGTGCCAGCTCACCTTTCCGGGACAGGGAAGAGACCCAGTACTTC. Translation: CASSPFRDREETQYF.

This chain connects TRBV7-8 to TRBJ2-5, with 7 bases fitting TRBD2. Per germline, CDR1 SGHVS and CDR2 FQNEAQ. This CDR3 comprises 16 residues. Trimming took 5 bases from V and 4 from J; bases not matched to a gene: 13. CDR3 amino acids: CASSRFRRGTPETQYF. Written as DNA, the CDR3 is TGTGCCAGCAGCCGGTTCCGGCGGGGGACCCCAGAGACCCAGTACTTC. Supplemented by reference TRBV7-8 and TRBJ2-5, the full variable domain reads GAGVSQSPRYKVAKRGQDVALRCDPISGHVSLFWYQQALGQGPEFLTYFQNEAQLDKSGLPSDRFFAERPEGSVSTLKIQRTQQEDSAVYLCASSRFRRGTPETQYFGPGTRLLVL.

This sequence joins TRBV11-2 and TRBJ2-1, with 8 bases identical to TRBD1. The junction had 11 bases not matched to a gene; V was cut back by 3 bases and J by 4 bases. From germline, CDR1 is SGHAT and CDR2 FQNNGV. There are 17 residues in the CDR3. CDR3: CASSLVQGAWGYNEQFF. The CDR3 coding sequence is TGTGCCAGCAGCTTGGTTCAGGGGGCTTGGGGATACAATGAGCAGTTCTTC.

The chain is built from TRBV5-4 and TRBJ1-5, with TRBD1 matching 7 bases. The CDR3 consists of 14 residues. The junction had 5 bases not matched to a gene; V was cut back by 3 bases and J by 5 bases. Germline CDR1 SGHNT, CDR2 YYREEE (reference sequence). CDR3 protein: CASSSQGHDQPQHF. CDR3 nucleotides: TGTGCCAGCAGCTCACAGGGGCATGATCAGCCCCAGCATTTT.

This chain uses TRBV7-6 with TRBJ2-3; TRBD1 or TRBD2 may be the D gene (5 bases each). There are 15 residues in the CDR3. V dropped 5 bases and J dropped 2 bases, with 14 bases sitting between them. From germline, CDR1 is SGHVS and CDR2 FNYEAQ. CDR3 nucleotide sequence: TGTGCCAGCAGCCATCCAGTGGGGGTCACAGATACGCAGTATTTT. As protein: CASSHPVGVTDTQYF. Using reference TRBV7-6 and TRBJ2-3 for the parts outside the CDR3, the full variable domain is GAGVSQSPRYKVTKRGQDVALRCDPISGHVSLYWYRQALGQGPEFLTYFNYEAQQDKSGLPNDRFSAERPEGSISTLTIQRTEQRDSAMYRCASSHPVGVTDTQYFGPGTRLTVL.

The gene calls are TRBV7-8 and TRBJ2-7, with 9 bases identical to TRBD1. CDR3 size: 16 residues. Germline V CDR1 and CDR2: SGHVS, FQNEAQ. V trimming: 5 bases; J trimming: 4 bases; junction bases outside the gene matches: 12. CDR3 amino acids: CASSTPGQGIRYEQYF. CDR3 sequence (DNA): TGTGCCAGCAGCACGCCGGGACAGGGAATCCGGTACGAGCAGTACTTC.

This clone has only a few counts. The J gene is TRBJ1-1, the V gene TRBV14; 9 nucleotides line up with TRBD1. J lost 4 bases, V lost 5 bases, and 8 bases had no gene match. Germline lookup yields CDR1 SGHDN and CDR2 FVKESK. The CDR3 spans 15 residues. The CDR3 DNA sequence: TGTGCCAGCAGCGGAACAGGGGGCCCTGGCACTGAAGCTTTCTTT. Encoded protein: CASSGTGGPGTEAFF.

The CDR3 loop reads CASSGRGLAYNEQFF. The CDR3 nucleotides read TGCGCCAGCAGTGGACGTGGACTAGCGTACAATGAGCAGTTCTTC. V gene TRBV10-1 combines with J gene TRBJ2-1, with TRBD2 matching 9 bases. The trim removed 4 bases at V and 4 bases at J, leaving 5 bases unmatched. From germline, CDR1 is WNHNN and CDR2 SYGVQD (reference sequence). CDR3 length equals 15 residues.

The V gene is TRBV6-5, the J gene TRBJ2-1; D gene uncertain. The CDR3 extends over 11 amino acids. CDR1 is MNHEY and CDR2 is SVGAGI in the germline V gene. Trimming took off 1 base at V and 8 bases at J, with 3 bases between the two ends. The CDR3 nucleotides read TGTGCCAGCAGTTACTGGGATGAGCAGTTCTTC. This gives the protein CASSYWDEQFF.

This clone turned up a few times. The chain has TRBV2 and TRBJ1-2; D call uncertain. Looked up from germline, CDR1 is SNHLY and CDR2 is FYNNEI. This CDR3 spans 11 amino acids. The V gene lost 4 bases and the J gene lost 7 bases, with 7 bases spanning the gap. The CDR3 sequence: CASSVGVGYTF. In DNA, the CDR3 is TGTGCCAGCAGTGTCGGGGTTGGCTACACCTTC. The whole variable domain, remainder taken from reference TRBV2 and TRBJ1-2, is EPEVTQTPSHQVTQMGQEVILRCVPISNHLYFYWYRQILGQKVEFLVSFYNNEISEKSEIFDDQFSVERPDGSNFTLKIRSTKLEDSAMYFCASSVGVGYTFGSGTRLTVV.

This clone was recorded once. This chain links TRBV29-1 with TRBJ1-4; 8 bases agree with TRBD1. V trimming: 7 bases; J trimming: 3 bases; junction bases outside the gene matches: 4. This CDR3 is built from 13 residues. Germline assignment: CDR1 SQVTM and CDR2 ANQGSEA. CDR3 residues: CSAMTGANEKLFF. In DNA form, the CDR3 reads TGCAGCGCTATGACAGGGGCTAATGAAAAACTGTTTTTT.

This clone was seen just once. The CDR3, as DNA: TGTGCCAGCAGCCGCCGGGACTCCCAGCGAAACACCATATATTTT. Translation gives CASSRRDSQRNTIYF. J is TRBJ1-3 and V is TRBV6-5, with D possibly TRBD1 on 5 matching bases. V lost 6 bases, J lost 5 bases, and 17 bases lay in between. Looked up from germline, CDR1 is MNHEY and CDR2 is SVGAGI. The length of the CDR3 is 15 residues.